A selection of T cell receptor beta chains follows, all from one sample in a study of cytomegalovirus exposure and HLA in healthy donors. The data were produced by immunoSEQ multiplex PCR, yet TCRdb's version contains in-frame clones alone and is incomplete. Of 150,000 to 200,000 clones in the sample, approximately 90% are singletons; the top ten hold about 1%. The sample consisted of PBMCs. All receptors come from a boy between 2 and 10 years old in good health and CMV-seronegative. The CDR3 runs from the conserved cysteine through the conserved F or W. A D gene is named only where the DNA matches it firmly. A row's size may be missing; if present it is once, few, many or a size class.

v_gene	j_gene	d_gene	abundance	CDR3nt	CDR3aa
TRBV7-9	TRBJ2-1	TRBD2	-	TGTGCCAGCAGCTTAGGGGGCGGGGGCTCCTACAATGAGCAGTTCTTC	CASSLGGGGSYNEQFF
TRBV6-1	TRBJ2-3	TRBD1	once	TGTGCCAGCAGTGGACTGGGACAGGTTATCAGCACAGATACGCAGTATTTT	CASSGLGQVISTDTQYF
TRBV6-5	TRBJ1-2	TRBD1	-	TGTGCCAGCAGCCAGACCGGGACAGTCAGTGGTGGCTACACCTTC	CASSQTGTVSGGYTF
TRBV5-1	TRBJ1-5	-	-	TGCGCCAGCAGCTTGGACGGGGGAAGGAATCAGCCCCAGCATTTT	CASSLDGGRNQPQHF
TRBV27	TRBJ1-5	-	-	TGTGCCAGCAGTTTCAGAAGGGGTCAGCCCCAGCATTTT	CASSFRRGQPQHF
TRBV6-1	TRBJ2-3	-	-	TGTGCCAGCAGCAGGGGGGTGTCAACAGATACGCAGTATTTT	CASSRGVSTDTQYF
TRBV7-3	TRBJ2-3	TRBD2	-	TGTGCCAGCAGCGACGGGACTAGCGCCCAGACAGATACGCAGTATTTT	CASSDGTSAQTDTQYF
TRBV30	TRBJ1-1	-	-	TGTGCCTGGTCCAGGGGAGCGGAAGCTTTCTTT	CAWSRGAEAFF
TRBV6-1	TRBJ1-5	-	-	TGTGCCAGCAGTGAAGGACACGGGGATTTACAGCCCCAGCATTTT	CASSEGHGDLQPQHF
TRBV6-1	TRBJ2-1	TRBD2	many	TGTGCCAGCAGTGAAGCAAGTAGCGGGAGTGATGAGCAGTTCTTC	CASSEASSGSDEQFF
TRBV4-1	TRBJ2-3	-	-	TGCGCCAGCAGCCAGGGGCAGATTGCGCAGTATTTT	CASSQGQIAQYF
TRBV7-2	TRBJ2-2	TRBD2	-	TGTGCCAGCAGCTTATCCCGGGGGGGGGCCACCGGGGAGCTGTTTTTT	CASSLSRGGATGELFF
TRBV27	TRBJ2-1	TRBD2	-	TGTGCCAGCAGTTCCCTAGGGGCGGGAGGCAGGAATGAGCAGTTCTTC	CASSSLGAGGRNEQFF
TRBV7-4	TRBJ2-1	-	-	TGTGCCACCGATGGGGCAAACCCCTCCTACAATGAGCAGTTCTTC	CATDGANPSYNEQFF
TRBV19	TRBJ2-5	-	-	TGTGCCAGTACCTTCAGGGGTGCAATCGAGACCCAGTACTTC	CASTFRGAIETQYF
TRBV18	TRBJ2-1	-	-	TGTGCCAGCTGGTCGGGCTACGGGGGCAATGAGCAGTTCTTC	CASWSGYGGNEQFF
TRBV5-5	TRBJ1-1	TRBD1	-	TGTGCCAGCAGCCCCGGGAGAAGGACAGGAGTCGTGGACGCTTTCTTT	CASSPGRRTGVVDAFF
TRBV6-5	TRBJ2-7	-	-	TGTGCCAGCAGTTACCTTAATCGGCGGTCCTACGAGCAGTACTTC	CASSYLNRRSYEQYF
TRBV5-8	TRBJ1-2	-	-	TGTGCCAGCAGCTCCCAGGGGAGCTATGGCTACACCTTC	CASSSQGSYGYTF
TRBV27	TRBJ2-7	-	-	TGTGCCAGCAGTAGAGGGCGCACTTACGAGCAGTACTTC	CASSRGRTYEQYF
TRBV18	TRBJ2-7	TRBD1	-	TGTGCCAGCTCACCAATTCCAGGGGGCGCAAACTCCTACGAGCAGTACTTC	CASSPIPGGANSYEQYF
TRBV28	TRBJ1-2	-	-	TGTGCCAGCAGTTTTCAGGGCATCTATGGCTACACCTTC	CASSFQGIYGYTF
TRBV13	TRBJ2-1	-	-	TGTGCCAGCAGCTCATTCCGGACAGTGAACCACAATGAGCAGTTCTTC	CASSSFRTVNHNEQFF
TRBV27	TRBJ2-7	TRBD1	-	TGTGCCAGCAGGGACCAGACAGGGTACCCTCTGGAGCAGTACTTC	CASRDQTGYPLEQYF
TRBV5-6	TRBJ2-1	-	-	TGTGCCAGCAGCTTCGGACGGGGGAACATCTACAATGAGCAGTTCTTC	CASSFGRGNIYNEQFF
TRBV19	TRBJ2-6	-	-	TGTGCCAGTAGTCCTGGACTGTTCTCTGGGGCCAACGTCCTGACTTTC	CASSPGLFSGANVLTF